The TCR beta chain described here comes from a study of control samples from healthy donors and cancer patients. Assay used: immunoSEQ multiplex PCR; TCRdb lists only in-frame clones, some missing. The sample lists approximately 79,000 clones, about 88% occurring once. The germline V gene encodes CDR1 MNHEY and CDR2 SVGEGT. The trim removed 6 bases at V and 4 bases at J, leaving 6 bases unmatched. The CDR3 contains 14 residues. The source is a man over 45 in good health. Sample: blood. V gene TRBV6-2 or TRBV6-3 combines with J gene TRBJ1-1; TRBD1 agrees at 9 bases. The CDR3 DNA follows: TGTGCCAGCAGCCGGACAGGGGTGGGCACTGAAGCTTTCTTT. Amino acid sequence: CASSRTGVGTEAFF.